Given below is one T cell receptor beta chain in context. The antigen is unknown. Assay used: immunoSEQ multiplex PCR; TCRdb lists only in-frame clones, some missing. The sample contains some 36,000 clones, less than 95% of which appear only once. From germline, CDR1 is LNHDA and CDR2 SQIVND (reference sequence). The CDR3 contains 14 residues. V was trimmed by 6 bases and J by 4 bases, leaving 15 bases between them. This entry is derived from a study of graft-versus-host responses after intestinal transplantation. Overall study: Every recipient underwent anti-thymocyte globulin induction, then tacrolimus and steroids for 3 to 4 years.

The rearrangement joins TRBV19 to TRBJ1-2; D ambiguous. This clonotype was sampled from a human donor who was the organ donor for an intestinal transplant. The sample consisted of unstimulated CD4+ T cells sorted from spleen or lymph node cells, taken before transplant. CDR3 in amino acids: CASSREGGGYGYTF. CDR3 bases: TGTGCCAGTAGCCGGGAGGGCGGAGGCTATGGCTACACCTTC.